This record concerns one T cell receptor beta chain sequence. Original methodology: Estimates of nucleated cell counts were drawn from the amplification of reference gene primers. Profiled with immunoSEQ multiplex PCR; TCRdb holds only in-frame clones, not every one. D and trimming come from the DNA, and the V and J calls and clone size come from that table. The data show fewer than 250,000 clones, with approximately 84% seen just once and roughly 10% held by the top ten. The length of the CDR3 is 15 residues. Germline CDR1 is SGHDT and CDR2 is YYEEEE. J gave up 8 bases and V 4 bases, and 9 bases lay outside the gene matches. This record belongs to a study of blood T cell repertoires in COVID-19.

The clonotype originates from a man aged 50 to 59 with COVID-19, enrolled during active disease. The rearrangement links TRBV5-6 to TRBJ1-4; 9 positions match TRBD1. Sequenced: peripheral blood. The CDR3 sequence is CASSVPGQGGEKLFF. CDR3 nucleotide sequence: TGTGCCAGCAGCGTTCCGGGACAGGGTGGGGAAAAACTGTTTTTT.